Sequencing of this TCR beta chain was carried out in a study of monozygotic twins with inflammatory bowel disease. Per-sample cDNA came from eight separate reactions. Template-switch reactions added UMIs with a 6-nucleotide sample barcode. TCRdb reprocessed the 5' RACE reads, with one entry per CDR3 protein and no DNA. The sample data list approximately 330,000 distinct CDR3 sequences. The CDR3 consists of 13 residues. From germline, CDR1 is SEHNR and CDR2 FQNEAQ (reference sequence). Sequenced: blood. The rearrangement uses TRBV7-9 and TRBJ1-1. This TCR was recovered from a human donor with ulcerative colitis or Crohn's disease, or a healthy co-twin of an affected twin (not recorded which). The CDR3: CASTSIGFPEAFF.